One and the same sample provided the 29 T cell receptor beta chains below, sequenced in a study of shared clonotypes between healthy human individuals. TCRdb's table, derived via immunoSEQ multiplex PCR, lists solely in-frame clones and lacks some. The sample lists a few million clones, under 97% occurring once. The sequenced sample consisted of naive CD4+ T cells sorted from blood. This sample's subset: CD45RA+ positively selected. The source is a man younger than 35 in good health.

The chain links TRBV2 to TRBJ2-5; D unresolved. V was cut by 4 bases and J by 2 bases, with 11 bases left in between. The CDR3 is 14 residues long. The germline gives CDR1 SNHLY, CDR2 FYNNEI. The CDR3 DNA follows: TGTGCCAGCAGTGGGTGGGAACCACAAGAGACCCAGTACTTC. Translated, it gives CASSGWEPQETQYF. Looking up the rest from reference TRBV2 and TRBJ2-5 gives the full variable domain: EPEVTQTPSHQVTQMGQEVILRCVPISNHLYFYWYRQILGQKVEFLVSFYNNEISEKSEIFDDQFSVERPDGSNFTLKIRSTKLEDSAMYFCASSGWEPQETQYFGPGTRLLVL.

V and J are TRBV7-8 and TRBJ1-3; D gene ambiguous. CDR1 is SGHVS, CDR2 FQNEAQ, per germline. Trimming removed 5 bases from V and 0 bases from J, with 14 bases in between. The CDR3 extends over 16 amino acids. The CDR3 is CASSHGEGFSGNTIYF. Here the CDR3 DNA reads TGTGCCAGCAGCCACGGTGAGGGATTCTCTGGAAACACCATATATTTT.

The chain joins TRBV6-6 to TRBJ2-3, with D perhaps TRBD1 (6 bases). The CDR3 covers 15 residues. The germline gives CDR1 MNHNY, CDR2 SVGAGI (reference sequence). V was pared by 5 bases and J by 1 base, with 13 bases between. The CDR3 region is CASSDTGRGTDTQYF. As DNA, the CDR3 is TGTGCCAGCAGTGACACAGGGAGAGGCACAGATACGCAGTATTTT.

Points on this clone: Other DNA sequences from this sample encode an identical CDR3 as well. The gene calls are TRBV5-1 and TRBJ2-2, with D unresolved. CDR3 length: 14 amino acids. Between the trimmed V and J ends, which lost 2 bases and 0 bases, there was a span of 5 bases. Germline values: CDR1 SGHRS, CDR2 YFSETQ. The CDR3 DNA is TGCGCCAGCAGCTTATCCCCGAACACCGGGGAGCTGTTTTTT. Amino acid sequence: CASSLSPNTGELFF. The complete variable domain, with remaining parts taken from reference TRBV5-1 and TRBJ2-2, reads KAGVTQTPRYLIKTRGQQVTLSCSPISGHRSVSWYQQTPGQGLQFLFEYFSETQRNKGNFPGRFSGRQFSNSRSEMNVSTLELGDSALYLCASSLSPNTGELFFGEGSRLTVL.

The chain links TRBV29-1 to TRBJ2-7; D gene ambiguous. Germline lookup yields CDR1 SQVTM and CDR2 ANQGSEA. V gave up 2 bases and J gave up 7 bases, with 6 bases separating them. This CDR3 has 10 residues. CDR3 sequence reads: CSVEPREQYF. In DNA, the CDR3 is TGCAGCGTTGAACCCCGAGAGCAGTACTTC.

The V call is TRBV6-5, the J call TRBJ1-4; D possibly corresponds to TRBD1 (5 bases). The CDR3 has 13 amino acids. Trimming removed 6 bases at V and 5 bases at J, with 10 bases between. The germline CDR1 and CDR2 sequences are MNHEY and SVGAGI. CDR3 residues: CASRGRLNEKLFF. DNA for the CDR3: TGTGCCAGCAGGGGACGGCTGAATGAAAAACTGTTTTTT.

The rearrangement links TRBV10-1 to TRBJ2-5; D tentatively reads TRBD1 or TRBD2 (5 bases each). Looked up from germline, CDR1 is WNHNN and CDR2 is SYGVQD (reference sequence). The CDR3 covers 14 residues. V was trimmed by 4 bases and J by 5 bases, leaving 14 bases between them. CDR3: CASSAPGSGETQYF. The CDR3, as DNA: TGCGCCAGCAGTGCACCAGGGAGTGGGGAGACCCAGTACTTC.

As for this clone: The sample holds other DNA sequences that translate to the same CDR3. The rearrangement joins TRBV2 to TRBJ2-1; D is ambiguous. The CDR3 length is 13 residues. Trimming removed 2 bases from V and 6 bases from J, with 8 bases in between. The germline V gene encodes CDR1 SNHLY and CDR2 FYNNEI. CDR3 loop: CASSERSGNEQFF. The CDR3 DNA follows: TGTGCCAGCAGTGAAAGGTCCGGCAATGAGCAGTTCTTC.

The chain uses TRBV6-1 and TRBJ2-7; 7 bases match TRBD2. Germline values: CDR1 MNHNS, CDR2 SASEGT. The J segment lost 3 bases and the V segment lost 10 bases, leaving 9 bases of the junction unmatched. The CDR3 sequence is 13 residues long. The CDR3 loop reads CAIRLASGYEQYF. CDR3 DNA sequence: TGTGCCATTCGATTGGCTAGCGGCTACGAGCAGTACTTC.

The J gene is TRBJ2-3, the V gene TRBV11-3, with a possible D match to TRBD1 (6 bases). Germline V lookup: CDR1 SGHNT, CDR2 YENEEA. V lost 4 bases to trimming and J lost 6 bases, with 14 bases between them. The CDR3 runs 14 residues. CDR3 DNA sequence: TGTGCCAGCAGCTATGGACAGCCGCGGGATACGCAGTATTTT. It is translated as CASSYGQPRDTQYF.

In this sample, this clone turned up once. The chain uses TRBV7-3 and TRBJ2-3; tentative D call: TRBD2 (7 bases). V was trimmed by 4 bases and J by 1 base, leaving 15 bases between them. The CDR3 runs to 16 residues. The V gene's germline CDR1 is SGHTA and CDR2 FQGTGA. Here the CDR3 DNA reads TGTGCCAGCAGCTCTGTTTCGGGGGGCCGCACAGATACGCAGTATTTT. Amino acids: CASSSVSGGRTDTQYF.

Concerning this clone itself: The sample holds other DNA sequences that translate to the same CDR3. J is TRBJ1-1 and V is TRBV10-3; D gene unclear. Trimming shortened V by 0 bases and J by 4 bases, and 0 bases separated the two germline ends. CDR3 length: 11 residues. CDR1 ENHRY and CDR2 SYGVKD come from the germline V gene. CDR3 sequence (DNA): TGTGCCATCAGTGAGTCCACTGAAGCTTTCTTT. Its protein is CAISESTEAFF.

The chain uses TRBV19 and TRBJ2-2; no firm D call. Germline lookup yields CDR1 LNHDA and CDR2 SQIVND (reference sequence). Trimming left V 6 bases short and J 4 bases short, with 18 bases between. This CDR3 spans 16 amino acids. CDR3 nucleotide sequence: TGTGCCAGTAGCCCTGTGGTGGGATTCGGCACCGGGGAGCTGTTTTTT. Protein: CASSPVVGFGTGELFF.

V and J are TRBV5-1 and TRBJ2-5, with 7 bases aligning to TRBD2. The germline V gene has CDR1 SGHRS and CDR2 YFSETQ. This CDR3 comprises 14 residues. V gave up 5 bases and J gave up 1 base; unmatched junction bases: 5. DNA of the CDR3: TGCGCCAGCAGGACCGGGACTATCCAAGAGACCCAGTACTTC. Amino acids: CASRTGTIQETQYF. Together with reference TRBV5-1 and TRBJ2-5, the CDR3 gives the full variable domain: KAGVTQTPRYLIKTRGQQVTLSCSPISGHRSVSWYQQTPGQGLQFLFEYFSETQRNKGNFPGRFSGRQFSNSRSEMNVSTLELGDSALYLCASRTGTIQETQYFGPGTRLLVL.

The gene calls are TRBV7-6 and TRBJ2-1, with TRBD2 matching over 9 bases. This CDR3 region has 17 residues. Germline V CDR1 and CDR2: SGHVS, FNYEAQ. The junction had 8 bases not matched to a gene; V was cut back by 1 base and J by 4 bases. The CDR3 sequence: CASSLVGGSGSYNEQFF. Written as DNA, the CDR3 is TGTGCCAGCAGCTTAGTAGGGGGTAGCGGGAGTTACAATGAGCAGTTCTTC.

This clone was seen a single time. V and J are TRBV10-3 and TRBJ2-3, with 8 bases that match TRBD1. Germline V gene lookup returns CDR1 ENHRY and CDR2 SYGVKD. CDR3 length equals 15 residues. Losses at the gene ends were 4 bases for V and 4 bases for J; bases not matched to a gene: 7. CDR3 protein: CAISGSGGGSDTQYF. CDR3 sequence (DNA): TGTGCCATCAGTGGGTCAGGGGGCGGATCAGATACGCAGTATTTT.

This chain connects TRBV5-8 to TRBJ2-7; 10 bases align to TRBD1. In germline, CDR1 is SGHTS, CDR2 YDEGEE. V was pared by 4 bases and J by 2 bases, with 3 bases of the junction left unmatched. CDR3 length equals 14 residues. CDR3 region: CASSAGQGTYEQYF. CDR3 bases: TGTGCCAGCAGCGCGGGACAGGGGACCTACGAGCAGTACTTC.

The chain uses TRBV6-5 and TRBJ1-2, with a possible D match to TRBD1 (6 bases). The germline V gene encodes CDR1 MNHEY and CDR2 SVGAGI. V shed 2 bases and J shed 4 bases, with 11 bases lying between them. CDR3 length equals 14 residues. The CDR3 DNA follows: TGTGCCAGCAGTTACAACGGACAGCCCTATGGCTACACCTTC. Its translation is CASSYNGQPYGYTF.

The chain joins TRBV7-9 to TRBJ2-6, with D unresolved. The CDR3 contains 14 residues. Looked up from germline, CDR1 is SEHNR and CDR2 is FQNEAQ (reference sequence). V gave up 6 bases and J gave up 3 bases, with 9 bases separating them. The CDR3 region is CASRWVCGANVLTF. The CDR3 DNA follows: TGTGCCAGCAGGTGGGTCTGTGGGGCCAACGTCCTGACTTTC.

CDR3 residues: CSVQRQLSNEKLFF. DNA for the CDR3: TGCAGCGTTCAGCGACAGTTAAGTAATGAAAAACTGTTTTTT. This sequence joins TRBV29-1 and TRBJ1-4, with D perhaps TRBD1 (5 bases). This CDR3 spans 14 amino acids. Germline loops: CDR1 SQVTM, CDR2 ANQGSEA. V was shortened by 5 bases and J by 4 bases, with 14 bases between the two germline ends. Filled out from reference TRBV29-1 and TRBJ1-4, the complete variable domain reads SAVISQKPSRDICQRGTSLTIQCQVDSQVTMMFWYRQQPGQSLTLIATANQGSEATYESGFVIDKFPISRPNLTFSTLTVSNMSPEDSSIYLCSVQRQLSNEKLFFGSGTQLSVL.

V usage is TRBV4-3 and J usage is TRBJ2-3; D is possibly TRBD1 or TRBD2 (5 bases each). The CDR3 contains 17 residues. Germline CDR1 is LGHNA and CDR2 is YSLEER. V lost 0 bases and J 3 bases, leaving 16 bases between the germline ends. DNA for the CDR3: TGCGCCAGCAGCCAAGATACGGCCGGGACGTTTACAGATACGCAGTATTTT. It codes for CASSQDTAGTFTDTQYF.

This clone was seen more than once but under ten times. The chain is built from TRBV30 and TRBJ2-7; 8 nucleotides agree with TRBD1. Germline V gene lookup returns CDR1 GTSNPN and CDR2 SVGIG (reference sequence). Trimming cost V 5 bases and J 8 bases; bases outside gene matches: 11. This CDR3 is 13 amino acids long. CDR3: CAWQATTGAKQYF. The DNA for the CDR3 is TGTGCCTGGCAGGCCACGACAGGGGCAAAGCAGTACTTC.

The rearrangement uses TRBV5-6 and TRBJ1-5; D uncertain. This CDR3 has 15 residues. CDR1 and CDR2 from the germline V gene are SGHDT and YYEEEE. The V and J ends lost 2 bases and 6 bases respectively, with 15 bases between them. CDR3 in DNA: TGTGCCAGCAGCTTCGCAGGACGCGCTGTTCAGCCCCAGCATTTT. Its protein is CASSFAGRAVQPQHF.

The chain joins TRBV11-2 to TRBJ2-3; 8 positions match TRBD2. Germline V gene lookup returns CDR1 SGHAT and CDR2 FQNNGV. V was clipped by 5 bases and J by 1 base; unmatched bases: 8. There are 16 residues in the CDR3. In nucleotides, the CDR3 is TGTGCCAGCAGCCTGAGCGGGGGTAAAGGCACAGATACGCAGTATTTT. This translates into CASSLSGGKGTDTQYF.

Worth noting for this clone: Other DNA sequences from this sample encode an identical CDR3 as well. CDR3 residues: CASSPSGLQETQYF. CDR3 nucleotides: TGTGCCAGCAGCCCTTCAGGGCTCCAAGAGACCCAGTACTTC. The chain joins TRBV7-2 to TRBJ2-5, with D possibly matching TRBD1 (5 bases). The V and J ends lost 5 bases and 1 base respectively, with 11 bases between them. Germline CDR1 and CDR2: SGHTA and FQGNSA. The CDR3 runs to 14 residues.

This chain joins TRBV18 and TRBJ1-1; D is undetermined. Germline lookup yields CDR1 KGHSH and CDR2 LQKENI. This CDR3 spans 13 amino acids. The V end was cut by 6 bases, the J end by 1 base, with 9 bases between. This CDR3 reads CASSSARNTEAFF. The CDR3, as DNA: TGTGCCAGCTCCTCGGCGAGGAACACTGAAGCTTTCTTT.

The chain has TRBV10-3 and TRBJ1-1; no firm D call. The germline V gene encodes CDR1 ENHRY and CDR2 SYGVKD. V was pared by 11 bases and J by 2 bases, with 15 bases between. This CDR3 comprises 13 residues. DNA of the CDR3: TGTGCCTCAGGAGAGTCAGTCAACACTGAAGCTTTCTTT. Its translation: CASGESVNTEAFF.

The chain combines TRBV27 with TRBJ1-1; possibly TRBD1 for D (6 bases). Germline V gene sequence: CDR1 MNHEY, CDR2 SMNVEV (reference sequence). CDR3 length: 14 amino acids. V was clipped by 4 bases and J by 4 bases, with 13 bases between them. The CDR3: CASSSDRPGTEAFF. CDR3 nucleotide sequence: TGTGCCAGCAGTTCTGACAGGCCGGGCACTGAAGCTTTCTTT.

This chain links TRBV5-4 with TRBJ2-7, with 14 bases lining up with TRBD2. This CDR3 contains 16 residues. In germline, CDR1 is SGHNT, CDR2 YYREEE (reference sequence). V trimming: 4 bases; J trimming: 5 bases; junction bases outside the gene matches: 8. In nucleotides, the CDR3 is TGTGCCAGCAGCCCCGGGGGACTAGCGGGAGCCCACGAGCAGTACTTC. This sequence encodes CASSPGGLAGAHEQYF.